The sequence of this T cell receptor beta chain was determined in a study of OX40 agonist ivuxolimab in advanced cancers. Study context: Patients were 82.7% male with ages about 20 to 79, mean roughly 64. Study-wide results and limits: Researchers report that CD8+ T cells had, on average, more expanded clones than CD4+.

The method was immunoSEQ multiplex PCR; TCRdb's version includes in-frame clones alone and lacks a portion of them. The table lists about 18,000 clones, roughly 88% of them singletons, with around 62% in the top ten. Turning to this clone: As yet, its antigen is unknown.

The TCR was taken from an adult with an advanced solid tumor such as melanoma, head and neck, liver or kidney cancer. Sequencing used CD4+ or CD8+ T cells sorted from blood, obtained in a trial of the OX40 agonist ivuxolimab.

This chain's CDR3 is CASSQGLQDAQFF. DNA for the CDR3: TGTGCCAGCAGCCAGGGACTCCAAGATGCGCAGTTCTTC. The chain couples TRBV6-1 to TRBJ2-1; the D gene is possibly TRBD2 (6 bases). Germline CDR1 and CDR2: MNHNS and SASEGT. The CDR3 is made up of 13 amino acids. Between the trimmed V and J ends, which lost 6 bases and 12 bases, there was a span of 18 bases.